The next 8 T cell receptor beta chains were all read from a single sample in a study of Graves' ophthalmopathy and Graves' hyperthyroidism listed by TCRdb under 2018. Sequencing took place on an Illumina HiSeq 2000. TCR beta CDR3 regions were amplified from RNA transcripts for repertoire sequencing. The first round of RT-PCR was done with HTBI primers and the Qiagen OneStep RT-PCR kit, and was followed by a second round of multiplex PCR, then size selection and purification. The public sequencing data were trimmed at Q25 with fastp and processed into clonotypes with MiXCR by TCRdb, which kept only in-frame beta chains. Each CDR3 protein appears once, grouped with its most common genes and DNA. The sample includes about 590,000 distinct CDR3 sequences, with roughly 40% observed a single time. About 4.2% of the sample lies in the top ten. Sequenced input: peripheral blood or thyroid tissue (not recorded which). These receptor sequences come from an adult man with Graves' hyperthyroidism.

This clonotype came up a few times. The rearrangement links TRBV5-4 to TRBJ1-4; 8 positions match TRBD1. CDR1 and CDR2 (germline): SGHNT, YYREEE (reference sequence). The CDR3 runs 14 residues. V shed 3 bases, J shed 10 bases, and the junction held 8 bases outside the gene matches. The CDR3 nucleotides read TGTGCCAGCAGCTCGGAGATACAGGGGGGAAAACTGTTTTTT. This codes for CASSSEIQGGKLFF.

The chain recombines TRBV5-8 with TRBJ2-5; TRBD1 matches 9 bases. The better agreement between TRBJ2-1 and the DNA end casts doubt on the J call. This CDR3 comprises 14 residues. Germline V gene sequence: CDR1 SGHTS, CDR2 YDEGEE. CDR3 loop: CASSPGQGHTEQFF. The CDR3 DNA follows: TGTGCCAGCAGCCCCGGACAGGGGCACACTGAGCAGTTCTTC.

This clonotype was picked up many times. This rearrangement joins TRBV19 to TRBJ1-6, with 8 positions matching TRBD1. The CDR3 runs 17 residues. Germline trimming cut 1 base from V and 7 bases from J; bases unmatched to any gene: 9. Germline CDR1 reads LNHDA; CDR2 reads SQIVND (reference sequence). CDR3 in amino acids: CASSIGDRGFLNSPLHF. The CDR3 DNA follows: TGTGCCAGTAGTATAGGCGACAGGGGATTCTTGAATTCACCCCTCCACTTT.

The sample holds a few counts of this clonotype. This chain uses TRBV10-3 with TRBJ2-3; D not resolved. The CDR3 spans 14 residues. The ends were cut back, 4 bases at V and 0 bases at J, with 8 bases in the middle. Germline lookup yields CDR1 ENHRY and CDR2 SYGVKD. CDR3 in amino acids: CAISVLDSTDTQYF. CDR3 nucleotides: TGTGCCATCAGTGTCCTAGACAGCACAGATACGCAGTATTTT.

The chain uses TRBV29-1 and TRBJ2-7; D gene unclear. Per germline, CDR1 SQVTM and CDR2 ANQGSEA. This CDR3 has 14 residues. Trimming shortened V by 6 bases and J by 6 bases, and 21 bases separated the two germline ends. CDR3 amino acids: CSVASSQVWGEQYF. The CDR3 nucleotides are TGCAGCGTGGCCAGCAGCCAAGTCTGGGGCGAGCAGTACTTC.

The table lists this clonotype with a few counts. This CDR3 reads CASSLWGYGEAFF. CDR3 DNA: TGCGCCAGCAGCTTGTGGGGCTACGGTGAAGCTTTCTTT. The V gene is TRBV5-1, the J gene TRBJ1-1, with D tentatively TRBD1 (5 bases). Germline V lookup: CDR1 SGHRS, CDR2 YFSETQ. V lost 1 base and J lost 7, with 11 bases in between. This CDR3 region has 13 residues.

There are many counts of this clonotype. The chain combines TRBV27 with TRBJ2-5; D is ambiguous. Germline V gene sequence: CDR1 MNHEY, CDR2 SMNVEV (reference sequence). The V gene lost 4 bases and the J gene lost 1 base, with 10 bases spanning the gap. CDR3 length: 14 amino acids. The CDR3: CASSSGRLQETQYF. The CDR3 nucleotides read TGTGCCAGCAGTTCCGGACGGCTCCAAGAGACCCAGTACTTC.

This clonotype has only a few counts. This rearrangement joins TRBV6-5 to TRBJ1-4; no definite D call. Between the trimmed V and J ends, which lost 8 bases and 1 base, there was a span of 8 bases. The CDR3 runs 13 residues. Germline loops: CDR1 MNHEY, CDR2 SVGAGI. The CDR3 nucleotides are TGTGCCAGCGGTGGTATAACTAATGAAAAACTGTTTTTT. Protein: CASGGITNEKLFF.